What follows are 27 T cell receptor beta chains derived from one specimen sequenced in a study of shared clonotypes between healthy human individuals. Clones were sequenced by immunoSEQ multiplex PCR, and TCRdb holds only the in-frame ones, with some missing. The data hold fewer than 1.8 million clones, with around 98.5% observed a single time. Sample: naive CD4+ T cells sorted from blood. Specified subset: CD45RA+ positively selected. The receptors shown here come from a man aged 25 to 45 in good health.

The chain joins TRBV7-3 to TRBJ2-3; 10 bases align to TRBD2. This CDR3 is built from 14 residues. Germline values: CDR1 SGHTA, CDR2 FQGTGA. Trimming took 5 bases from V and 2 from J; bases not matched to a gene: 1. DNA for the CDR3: TGTGCCAGCAGCACTAGCGGGATCACAGATACGCAGTATTTT. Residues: CASSTSGITDTQYF.

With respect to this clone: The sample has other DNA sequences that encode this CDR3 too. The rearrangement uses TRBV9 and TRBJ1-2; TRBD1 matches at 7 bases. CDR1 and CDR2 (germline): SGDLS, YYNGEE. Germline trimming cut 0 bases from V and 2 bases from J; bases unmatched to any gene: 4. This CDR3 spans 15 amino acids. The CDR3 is CASSVVGTANYGYTF. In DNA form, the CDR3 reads TGTGCCAGCAGCGTAGTAGGGACAGCGAACTATGGCTACACCTTC.

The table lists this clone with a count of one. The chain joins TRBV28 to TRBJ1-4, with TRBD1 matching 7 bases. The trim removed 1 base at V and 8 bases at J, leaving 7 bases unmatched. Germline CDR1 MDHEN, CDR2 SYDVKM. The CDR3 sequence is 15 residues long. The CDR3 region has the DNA TGTGCCAGCAGTTTATCAGGCAGGGGGGGAGAAAAACTGTTTTTT. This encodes CASSLSGRGGEKLFF. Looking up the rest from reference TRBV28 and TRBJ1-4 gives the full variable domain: DVKVTQSSRYLVKRTGEKVFLECVQDMDHENMFWYRQDPGLGLRLIYFSYDVKMKEKGDIPEGYSVSREKKERFSLILESASTNQTSMYLCASSLSGRGGEKLFFGSGTQLSVL.

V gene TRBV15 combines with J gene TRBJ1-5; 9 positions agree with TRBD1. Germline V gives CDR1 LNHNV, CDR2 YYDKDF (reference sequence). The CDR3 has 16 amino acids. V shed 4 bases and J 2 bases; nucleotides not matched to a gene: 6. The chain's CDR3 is CATSNRGRFGNQPQHF. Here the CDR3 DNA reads TGTGCCACCAGCAACAGGGGGCGTTTTGGCAATCAGCCCCAGCATTTT.

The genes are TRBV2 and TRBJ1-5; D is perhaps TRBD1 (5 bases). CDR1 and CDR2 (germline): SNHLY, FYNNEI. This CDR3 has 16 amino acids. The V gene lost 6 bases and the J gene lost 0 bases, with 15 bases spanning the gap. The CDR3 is CASSADLGRSNQPQHF. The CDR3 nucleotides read TGTGCCAGCAGCGCGGACTTGGGGCGTAGCAATCAGCCCCAGCATTTT.

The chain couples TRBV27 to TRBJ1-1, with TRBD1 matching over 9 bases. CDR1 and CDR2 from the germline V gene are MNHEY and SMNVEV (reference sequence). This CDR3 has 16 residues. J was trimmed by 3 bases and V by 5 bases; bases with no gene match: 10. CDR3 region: CASSPGQGRSYTEAFF. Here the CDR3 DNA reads TGTGCCAGCAGTCCAGGACAGGGGAGAAGTTACACTGAAGCTTTCTTT.

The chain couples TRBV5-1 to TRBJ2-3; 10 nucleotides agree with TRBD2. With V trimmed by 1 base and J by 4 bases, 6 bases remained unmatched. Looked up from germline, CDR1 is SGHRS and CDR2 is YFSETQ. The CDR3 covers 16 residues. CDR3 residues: CASSLLSGRAPDTQYF. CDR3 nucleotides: TGCGCCAGCAGCTTGCTCAGCGGGAGGGCCCCAGATACGCAGTATTTT.

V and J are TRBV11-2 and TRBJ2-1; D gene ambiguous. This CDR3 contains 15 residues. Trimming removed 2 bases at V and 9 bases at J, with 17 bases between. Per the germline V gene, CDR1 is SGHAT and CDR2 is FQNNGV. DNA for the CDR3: TGTGCCAGCAGCTTAAAGGCGCCAGAGGACGTTGAGCAGTTCTTC. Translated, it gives CASSLKAPEDVEQFF.

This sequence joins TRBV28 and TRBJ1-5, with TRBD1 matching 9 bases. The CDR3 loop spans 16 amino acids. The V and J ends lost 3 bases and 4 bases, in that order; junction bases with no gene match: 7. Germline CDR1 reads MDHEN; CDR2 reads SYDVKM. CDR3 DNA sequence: TGTGCCAGCAGTTTTGGGGGACAGGGACCGAATCAGCCCCAGCATTTT. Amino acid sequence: CASSFGGQGPNQPQHF.

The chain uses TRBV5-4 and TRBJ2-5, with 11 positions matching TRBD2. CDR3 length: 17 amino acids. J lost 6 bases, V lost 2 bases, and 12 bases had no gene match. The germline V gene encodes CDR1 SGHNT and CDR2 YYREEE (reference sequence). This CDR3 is CASSFSLAGGPLKTQYF. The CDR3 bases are TGTGCCAGCAGCTTCTCTTTAGCGGGAGGGCCCCTGAAGACCCAGTACTTC.

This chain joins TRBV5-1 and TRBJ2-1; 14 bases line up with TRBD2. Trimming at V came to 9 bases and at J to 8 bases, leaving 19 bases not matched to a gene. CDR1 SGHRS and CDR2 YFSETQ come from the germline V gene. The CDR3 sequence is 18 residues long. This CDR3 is CANPMGLAGVRSFDEQFF. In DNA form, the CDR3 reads TGCGCCAACCCTATGGGACTAGCGGGAGTTCGTAGTTTTGATGAGCAGTTCTTC.

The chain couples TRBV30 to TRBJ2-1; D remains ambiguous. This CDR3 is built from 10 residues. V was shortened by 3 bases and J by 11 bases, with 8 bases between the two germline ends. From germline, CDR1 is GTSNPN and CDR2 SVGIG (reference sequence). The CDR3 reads CAWRGLKQFF. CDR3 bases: TGTGCCTGGAGGGGATTAAAGCAGTTCTTC.

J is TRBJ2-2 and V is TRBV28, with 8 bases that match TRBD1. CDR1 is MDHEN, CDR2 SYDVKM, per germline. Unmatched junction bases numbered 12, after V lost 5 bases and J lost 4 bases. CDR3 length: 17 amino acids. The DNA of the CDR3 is TGTGCCAGCAGTGCCCCAGGGGGCATTGATGGCACCGGGGAGCTGTTTTTT. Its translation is CASSAPGGIDGTGELFF. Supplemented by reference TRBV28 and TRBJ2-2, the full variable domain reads DVKVTQSSRYLVKRTGEKVFLECVQDMDHENMFWYRQDPGLGLRLIYFSYDVKMKEKGDIPEGYSVSREKKERFSLILESASTNQTSMYLCASSAPGGIDGTGELFFGEGSRLTVL.

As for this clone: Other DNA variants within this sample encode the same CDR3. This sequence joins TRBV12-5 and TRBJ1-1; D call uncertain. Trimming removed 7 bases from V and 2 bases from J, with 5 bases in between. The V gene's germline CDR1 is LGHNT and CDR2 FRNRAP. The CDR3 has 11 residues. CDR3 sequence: CASVLNTEAFF. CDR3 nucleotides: TGTGCTAGTGTGTTAAACACTGAAGCTTTCTTT.

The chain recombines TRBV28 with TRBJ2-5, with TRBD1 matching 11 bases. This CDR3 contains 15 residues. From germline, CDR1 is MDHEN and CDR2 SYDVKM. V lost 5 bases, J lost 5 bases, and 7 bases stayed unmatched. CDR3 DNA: TGTGCCAGCAGTAGACGGACAGGGGGCATTGAGACCCAGTACTTC. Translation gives CASSRRTGGIETQYF.

Here the CDR3 reads CASSQAGSPGVTEAFF. For the CDR3, the DNA is TGTGCCAGCAGCCAAGCTGGGTCCCCGGGGGTTACTGAAGCTTTCTTT. V gene TRBV4-2 combines with J gene TRBJ1-1; the D gene is possibly TRBD1 (5 bases). V was shortened by 1 base and J by 5 bases, with 17 bases between the two germline ends. The CDR3 runs to 16 residues. CDR1 and CDR2 from the germline V gene are LGHNA and YNFKEQ.

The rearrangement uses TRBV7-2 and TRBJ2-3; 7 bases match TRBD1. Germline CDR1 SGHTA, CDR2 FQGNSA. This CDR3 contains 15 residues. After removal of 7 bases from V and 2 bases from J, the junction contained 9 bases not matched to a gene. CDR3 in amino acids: CASNYRGAFTDTQYF. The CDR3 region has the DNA TGTGCCAGCAACTACAGGGGCGCTTTCACAGATACGCAGTATTTT.

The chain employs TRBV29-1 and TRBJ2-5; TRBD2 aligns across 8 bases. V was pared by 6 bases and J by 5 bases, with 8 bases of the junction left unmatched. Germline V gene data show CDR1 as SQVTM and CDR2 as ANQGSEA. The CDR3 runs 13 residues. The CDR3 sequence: CSVAAGVRETQYF. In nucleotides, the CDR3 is TGCAGCGTGGCAGCGGGAGTTCGGGAGACCCAGTACTTC.

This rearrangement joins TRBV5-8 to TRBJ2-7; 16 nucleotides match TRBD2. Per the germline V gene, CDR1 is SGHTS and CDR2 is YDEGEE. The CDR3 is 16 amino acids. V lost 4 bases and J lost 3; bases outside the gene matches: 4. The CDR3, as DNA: TGTGCCAGCAGCCTGGGACTAGCGGGAGGGCTCTACGAGCAGTACTTC. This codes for CASSLGLAGGLYEQYF.

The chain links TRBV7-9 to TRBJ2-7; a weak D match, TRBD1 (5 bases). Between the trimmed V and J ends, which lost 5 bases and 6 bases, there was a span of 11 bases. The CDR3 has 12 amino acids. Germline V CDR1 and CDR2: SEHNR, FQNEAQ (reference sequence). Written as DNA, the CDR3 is TGTGCCAGCAGCCCGGACACGACCGAGCAGTACTTC. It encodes CASSPDTTEQYF.

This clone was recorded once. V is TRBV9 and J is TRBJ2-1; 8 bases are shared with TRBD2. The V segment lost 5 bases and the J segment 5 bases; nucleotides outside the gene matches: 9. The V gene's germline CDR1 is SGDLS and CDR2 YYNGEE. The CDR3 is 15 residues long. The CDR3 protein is CASRGWTGGNNEQFF. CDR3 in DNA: TGTGCCAGCAGGGGTTGGACGGGAGGGAACAATGAGCAGTTCTTC.

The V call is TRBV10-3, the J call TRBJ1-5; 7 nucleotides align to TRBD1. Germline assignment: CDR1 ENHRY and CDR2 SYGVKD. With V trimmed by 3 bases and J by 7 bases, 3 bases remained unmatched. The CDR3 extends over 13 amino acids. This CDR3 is CAISDDRVQPQHF. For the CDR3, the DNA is TGTGCCATCAGTGATGACAGGGTCCAGCCCCAGCATTTT.

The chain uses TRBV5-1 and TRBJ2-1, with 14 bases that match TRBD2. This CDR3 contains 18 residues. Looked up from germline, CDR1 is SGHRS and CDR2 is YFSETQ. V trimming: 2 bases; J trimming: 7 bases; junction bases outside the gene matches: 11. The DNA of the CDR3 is TGCGCCAGCAGCTTCACCGGGACTAGCGGGAGTTATTTGAATGAGCAGTTCTTC. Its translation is CASSFTGTSGSYLNEQFF.

CDR3 protein: CASSMGSQETQYF. The CDR3 DNA reads as TGTGCCAGTAGTATGGGGAGTCAAGAGACCCAGTACTTC. V and J are TRBV19 and TRBJ2-5, with D possibly being TRBD2 (5 bases). This CDR3 has 13 residues. Germline CDR1 reads LNHDA; CDR2 reads SQIVND (reference sequence). V lost 3 bases, J lost 2 bases, and 7 bases lay in between. The full variable domain, with the rest looked up from reference TRBV19 and TRBJ2-5, is DGGITQSPKYLFRKEGQNVTLSCEQNLNHDAMYWYRQDPGQGLRLIYYSQIVNDFQKGDIAEGYSVSREKKESFPLTVTSAQKNPTAFYLCASSMGSQETQYFGPGTRLLVL.

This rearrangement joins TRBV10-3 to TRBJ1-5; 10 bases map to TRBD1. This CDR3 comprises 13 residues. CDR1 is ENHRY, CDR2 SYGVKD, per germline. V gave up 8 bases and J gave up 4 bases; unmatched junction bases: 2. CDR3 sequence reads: CAIGTGVNQPQHF. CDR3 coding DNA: TGTGCCATCGGGACAGGGGTTAATCAGCCCCAGCATTTT.

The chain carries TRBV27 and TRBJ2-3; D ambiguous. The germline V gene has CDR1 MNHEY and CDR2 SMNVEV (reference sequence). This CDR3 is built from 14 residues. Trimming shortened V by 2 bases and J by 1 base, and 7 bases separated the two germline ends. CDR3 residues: CASSLAFRTDTQYF. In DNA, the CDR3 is TGTGCCAGCAGTTTAGCGTTTCGCACAGATACGCAGTATTTT.

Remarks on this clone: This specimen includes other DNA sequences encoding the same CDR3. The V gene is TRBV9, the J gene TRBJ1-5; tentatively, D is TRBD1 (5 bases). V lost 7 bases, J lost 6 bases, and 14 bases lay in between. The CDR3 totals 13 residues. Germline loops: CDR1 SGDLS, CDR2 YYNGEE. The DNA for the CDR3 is TGTGCCAGCTCAGTGGGGGGGGTTCAGCCCCAGCATTTT. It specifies CASSVGGVQPQHF.